A selection of T cell receptor beta chains follows, all from one sample in a study of blood T cell repertoires in COVID-19. Only in-frame clones appear in the TCRdb table, and some are missing; sequencing was by immunoSEQ multiplex PCR. Of a few hundred thousand clones listed, about 83% were seen once; the top ten hold about 1.2%. The sample comprised peripheral blood. Receptor source: a woman between 45 and 65 years old with acute or convalescent COVID-19. Each CDR3 is given with its conserved first and last residue. Fields, in order: CDR3 length, clone size, J gene, V gene, D gene, CDR3 DNA, CDR3 protein. The D gene is left open where the match is weak. Rows give clone size only sometimes, using once, few, many, or a class for an expanded clone.

cdr3_length: 12
clone_size: once
j_call: TRBJ1-4
v_call: TRBV12-3/TRBV12-4
d_call: -
cdr3_nt: TGTGCCAGCAGTTGGGGAGGAGAAAAACTGTTTTTT
cdr3_aa: CASSWGGEKLFF

cdr3_length: 16
clone_size: -
j_call: TRBJ1-1
v_call: TRBV27
d_call: -
cdr3_nt: TGTGCCAGCAGTTTAGTTTTCGCCAGGGCAGGGACTGAAGCTTTCTTT
cdr3_aa: CASSLVFARAGTEAFF

cdr3_length: 14
clone_size: -
j_call: TRBJ2-2
v_call: TRBV15
d_call: -
cdr3_nt: TGTGCCACCAGCAGAAGGGGGGGCACCGGGGAGCTGTTTTTT
cdr3_aa: CATSRRGGTGELFF

cdr3_length: 15
clone_size: -
j_call: TRBJ1-1
v_call: TRBV7-9
d_call: TRBD1
cdr3_nt: TGTGCCAGCAGCCTACAGGGGGCGGCGAACACTGAAGCTTTCTTT
cdr3_aa: CASSLQGAANTEAFF

cdr3_length: 14
clone_size: -
j_call: TRBJ2-5
v_call: TRBV6-1
d_call: -
cdr3_nt: TGTGCCAGCAGTGAAGCTGCAGGGAGGGAGACCCAGTACTTC
cdr3_aa: CASSEAAGRETQYF

cdr3_length: 15
clone_size: -
j_call: TRBJ2-3
v_call: TRBV11-2
d_call: TRBD2
cdr3_nt: TGTGCCAGCAGCTTAACCCTTAGCGGGGGAGGGGCGCAGTATTTT
cdr3_aa: CASSLTLSGGGAQYF

cdr3_length: 16
clone_size: -
j_call: TRBJ2-1
v_call: TRBV7-8
d_call: TRBD1
cdr3_nt: TGTGCCAGCAGCAAAGACCGGGACAGGGGTTACAATGAGCAGTTCTTC
cdr3_aa: CASSKDRDRGYNEQFF

cdr3_length: 17
clone_size: -
j_call: TRBJ2-7
v_call: TRBV6-2/TRBV6-3
d_call: TRBD1
cdr3_nt: TGTGCCAGCAGTTACTTGGGACAGGGGGCTCCCACCTACGAGCAGTACTTC
cdr3_aa: CASSYLGQGAPTYEQYF

cdr3_length: 15
clone_size: -
j_call: TRBJ1-5
v_call: TRBV27
d_call: -
cdr3_nt: TGTGCCAGCAGTTTTCAGGGCCGCGACAATCAGCCCCAGCATTTT
cdr3_aa: CASSFQGRDNQPQHF

cdr3_length: 13
clone_size: once
j_call: TRBJ1-3
v_call: TRBV6-5
d_call: TRBD1
cdr3_nt: TGTGCCATCGTGGACAGGGCTGGAAACACCATATATTTT
cdr3_aa: CAIVDRAGNTIYF

cdr3_length: 11
clone_size: few
j_call: TRBJ1-4
v_call: TRBV29-1
d_call: -
cdr3_nt: TGCAGCGTAGAACAGGGTGAAAAACTGTTTTTT
cdr3_aa: CSVEQGEKLFF

cdr3_length: 18
clone_size: -
j_call: TRBJ2-3
v_call: TRBV5-1
d_call: -
cdr3_nt: TGCGCCAGCAGCGCAGAGACAGCAAACTTCCCTCTCCGGGATACGCAGTATTTT
cdr3_aa: CASSAETANFPLRDTQYF

cdr3_length: 14
clone_size: -
j_call: TRBJ2-7
v_call: TRBV5-6
d_call: -
cdr3_nt: TGTGCCAGCAGCTTGGTATCGCGGGCGCAAGAGCAGTACTTC
cdr3_aa: CASSLVSRAQEQYF

cdr3_length: 15
clone_size: -
j_call: TRBJ2-5
v_call: TRBV28
d_call: -
cdr3_nt: TGTGCCAGCAGTTTTCAGGAAGGATTTCAAGAGACCCAGTACTTC
cdr3_aa: CASSFQEGFQETQYF

cdr3_length: 14
clone_size: -
j_call: TRBJ2-1
v_call: TRBV5-1
d_call: TRBD1
cdr3_nt: TGCGCCAGCAGCATCGGGACAGGGTCTGATGAGCAGTTCTTC
cdr3_aa: CASSIGTGSDEQFF

cdr3_length: 13
clone_size: -
j_call: TRBJ2-1
v_call: TRBV6-5
d_call: TRBD1
cdr3_nt: TGTGCCAGCAGCCAGACAGGGTCCCATGAGCAGTTCTTC
cdr3_aa: CASSQTGSHEQFF

cdr3_length: 14
clone_size: -
j_call: TRBJ2-5
v_call: TRBV3-1/TRBV3-2
d_call: TRBD1
cdr3_nt: TGTGCCAGCAGCCACGAGGACAGGGGGGAGACCCAGTACTTC
cdr3_aa: CASSHEDRGETQYF

cdr3_length: 14
clone_size: -
j_call: TRBJ1-1
v_call: TRBV2
d_call: TRBD1
cdr3_nt: TGTGCCAGCAGTCAGCGGACAGGAAACCCTGAAGCTTTCTTT
cdr3_aa: CASSQRTGNPEAFF

cdr3_length: 11
clone_size: -
j_call: TRBJ1-2
v_call: TRBV20-1
d_call: TRBD1
cdr3_nt: TGCAGTGCCCAATCCGGACAGGAGTCCACCTTC
cdr3_aa: CSAQSGQESTF

cdr3_length: 14
clone_size: -
j_call: TRBJ2-7
v_call: TRBV7-2
d_call: TRBD2
cdr3_nt: TGTGCCAGCAGCTTAGCGGAGCGGGATTTTGAGCAGTACTTC
cdr3_aa: CASSLAERDFEQYF

cdr3_length: 16
clone_size: -
j_call: TRBJ2-1
v_call: TRBV14
d_call: TRBD2
cdr3_nt: TGTGCCAGCAGCGTGAATCCGGGACTAGGGTCCAATGAGCAGTTCTTC
cdr3_aa: CASSVNPGLGSNEQFF

cdr3_length: 12
clone_size: -
j_call: TRBJ2-3
v_call: TRBV11-3
d_call: -
cdr3_nt: TGTGCCAGCAGCTTGACAGCCGATACGCAGTATTTT
cdr3_aa: CASSLTADTQYF

cdr3_length: 15
clone_size: -
j_call: TRBJ2-7
v_call: TRBV6-6
d_call: TRBD1
cdr3_nt: TGTGCCAGCAGCTTGAGGACAGGGGAAGTCGATGAGCAGTACTTC
cdr3_aa: CASSLRTGEVDEQYF